This T cell receptor (beta chain) originates from a study of shared clonotypes between healthy human individuals. This clone has a single count. TCRdb's table, derived via immunoSEQ multiplex PCR, lists solely in-frame clones and lacks some. The sample comprises approximately 530,000 clones, more than 95% of which are singletons, and approximately 0.067% rests with the top ten. Germline loops: CDR1 SGHVS, CDR2 FNYEAQ. CDR3 length: 17 residues. V gave up 4 bases and J gave up 4 bases; unmatched junction bases: 8. The sequenced sample was naive CD4+ T cells sorted from blood. Specified subset: CD45RA+ positively selected. The chain uses TRBV7-6 and TRBJ2-2; 11 bases fit TRBD2. The clonotype was recovered from a woman under 40 in good health. Here the CDR3 DNA reads TGTGCCAGCAGCTCGCGTATAGCGGGAGGGAGCACCGGGGAGCTGTTTTTT. Encoded protein: CASSSRIAGGSTGELFF.